These 7 T cell receptor beta chains share one sample of origin, sequenced in a study of blood T cell repertoires in COVID-19. Data came from immunoSEQ multiplex PCR; TCRdb stores just in-frame clones and leaves some out. The data hold about 180,000 clones, with about 84% observed a single time. The sequenced sample consisted of peripheral blood. The receptor set was obtained from a person aged 65 to 85 with COVID-19, enrolled during active disease.

CDR3 region: CASRKTGMGQPQHF. As DNA, the CDR3 is TGTGCCAGCAGGAAGACAGGGATGGGACAGCCCCAGCATTTT. The rearrangement links TRBV27 to TRBJ1-5; TRBD1 matches at 7 bases. Per the germline V gene, CDR1 is MNHEY and CDR2 is SMNVEV (reference sequence). The V gene end was trimmed by 6 bases and the J gene end by 7 bases; junction bases not matched to a gene: 9. The CDR3 sequence is 14 residues long.

This chain connects TRBV6-5 to TRBJ1-6, with 11 bases that match TRBD1. Germline CDR1 is MNHEY and CDR2 is SVGAGI. V dropped 6 bases and J dropped 9; count of bases not matched to a gene: 7. The CDR3 length is 15 residues. DNA for the CDR3: TGTGCCAGCAGAACTGGACAGGGGGCGCCTTCACCCCTCCACTTT. It yields the protein CASRTGQGAPSPLHF.

This chain links TRBV3-1 (or the pseudogene TRBV3-2) with TRBJ2-3; TRBD2 matches 8 bases. V gave up 4 bases and J gave up 1 base; unmatched junction bases: 7. The germline V gene has CDR1 LGHDT and CDR2 YNNKEL (reference sequence). The CDR3 has 16 residues. In DNA, the CDR3 is TGTGCCAGCAGCCGACTCAATAGCGGGGGCACAGATACGCAGTATTTT. Protein sequence: CASSRLNSGGTDTQYF.

The genes are TRBV4-3 and TRBJ2-5, with TRBD1 matching over 8 bases. This CDR3 spans 15 amino acids. With 1 base clipped from V and 5 bases from J, the junction kept 6 bases outside the gene matches. Germline assignment: CDR1 LGHNA and CDR2 YSLEER. The DNA for the CDR3 is TGCGCCAGCAGCCAAGGAGGCAGGGGGCATGAGACCCAGTACTTC. This codes for CASSQGGRGHETQYF.

The genes are TRBV4-1 and TRBJ1-2, with D possibly being TRBD1 (6 bases). CDR1 MGHRA and CDR2 YSYEKL come from the germline V gene. Trimming removed 1 base from V and 2 bases from J, with 14 bases in between. The CDR3 is 16 residues long. The CDR3: CASSQAGGGWNYGYTF. CDR3 sequence (DNA): TGCGCCAGCAGCCAAGCGGGCGGGGGCTGGAACTATGGCTACACCTTC.

V is TRBV7-9 and J is TRBJ1-5; unclear D gene. The CDR3 is 16 residues long. CDR1 is SEHNR, CDR2 FQNEAQ, per germline (reference sequence). The ends were cut back, 4 bases at V and 2 bases at J, with 15 bases in the middle. CDR3 region: CASSSPGSVGNQPQHF. For the CDR3, the DNA is TGTGCCAGCAGCTCCCCGGGTTCGGTGGGCAATCAGCCCCAGCATTTT.

The chain is built from TRBV7-8 and TRBJ2-7; possibly TRBD2 for D (6 bases). The CDR3 spans 12 residues. Deletions cut 3 bases from V and 7 bases from J, with 10 bases between. CDR1 SGHVS and CDR2 FQNEAQ come from the germline V gene. In nucleotides, the CDR3 is TGTGCCAGCAGCTTGGGACTCGCAGAGCAGTACTTC. Translated, it gives CASSLGLAEQYF.